This is a list of T cell receptor beta chains from one sample in a study of blood T cells in healthy people across ages. TCRdb re-called the 5' RACE reads with MiXCR, one entry per CDR3 protein. The data contain 1.5 million to 2 million distinct CDR3 sequences, 49% of them singletons. Sequenced input: blood. The receptors were gathered from a woman between 35 and 50 years old in good health. Both conserved end residues are part of each CDR3. D genes are given only for firm matches. Clone size is shown for a subset of rows, as once, few, many or a class of expanded clone.

j_gene | len | abundance | v_gene | d_gene | CDR3nt | CDR3aa
TRBJ2-3 | 18 | few | TRBV4-1 | TRBD2 | TGCGCCAGCAGCCAAGACCCCACTAGCGGGGGGTCCACAGATACGCAGTATTTT | CASSQDPTSGGSTDTQYF
TRBJ2-7 | 11 | - | TRBV12-3/TRBV12-4 | - | TGTGCCAGCAGGGTTACCTACGAGCAGTACTTC | CASRVTYEQYF
TRBJ2-7 | 15 | few | TRBV28 | TRBD1 | TGTGCCAGCATGTTTACCGGGACAGATACCTACGAGCAGTACTTC | CASMFTGTDTYEQYF
TRBJ2-3 | 15 | - | TRBV7-9 | - | TGTGCCAGCAGCTTAGCTTCCGCCCGCACAGATACGCAGTATTTT | CASSLASARTDTQYF
TRBJ1-6 | 12 | few | TRBV7-2 | - | TGTGCCAGCAGCCCTCCTTTGAGACCCCTCCACTTT | CASSPPLRPLHF
TRBJ2-6 | 18 | few | TRBV9 | TRBD1 | TGTGCCAGCAGCGCTAACAGGGGAATCGGTGCTGGGGCCAACGTCCTGACTTTC | CASSANRGIGAGANVLTF
TRBJ2-1 | 15 | - | TRBV24-1 | TRBD2 | TGTGCCACCAGTGGGGGGGGTGACTCCTACAATGAGCAGTTCTTC | CATSGGGDSYNEQFF
TRBJ2-5 | 14 | few | TRBV29-1 | TRBD1 | TGCAGCGGCCGGAACAGGGGAAGCCAAGAGACCCAGTACTTC | CSGRNRGSQETQYF
TRBJ2-4 | 15 | - | TRBV10-3 | - | TGTGCCATCAGTGAAGGCGGGGACAGACAAAGCATTCAGTACTTC | CAISEGGDRQSIQYF
TRBJ1-5 | 13 | - | TRBV5-1 | - | TGCGCCAGCAGCTTTTCAGGATCTCAGCCCCAGCATTTT | CASSFSGSQPQHF
TRBJ2-3 | 14 | - | TRBV6-2/TRBV6-3 | - | TGTGCCAGCAGGGGACACCCGAGCACAGATACGCAGTATTTT | CASRGHPSTDTQYF
TRBJ1-4 | 15 | - | TRBV7-9 | - | TGTGCCAGCAGCCGTCCAGGGCCAACTAATGAAAAACTGTTTTTT | CASSRPGPTNEKLFF
TRBJ2-1 | 19 | - | TRBV4-2 | TRBD2 | TGTGCCAGCAGCCAAGAAGATGCTTTTTCGGGGGGGGGCGGATATGAGCAGTTCTTC | CASSQEDAFSGGGGYEQFF
TRBJ2-3 | 15 | - | TRBV7-3 | - | TGTGCCAGCAGCTTTGATGCAGGCACCACAGATACGCAGTATTTT | CASSFDAGTTDTQYF
TRBJ2-5 | 14 | - | TRBV12-3/TRBV12-4 | - | TGTGCCAGCAGTCCTGGGGCCTTCAAAGAGACCCAGTACTTC | CASSPGAFKETQYF
TRBJ2-3 | 20 | - | TRBV9 | - | TGTGCCAGCAGCGTAGCCCCAGGATCTAGACGGATTCCCCTCACAGATACGCAGTATTTT | CASSVAPGSRRIPLTDTQYF
TRBJ2-7 | 12 | - | TRBV28 | - | TGTGCCAGCAGTCCTTACAGGGACGAGCAGTACTTC | CASSPYRDEQYF
TRBJ2-7 | 14 | few | TRBV28 | - | TGTGCCAGCAAACCCGGGACGGTAAGATACGAGCAGTACTTC | CASKPGTVRYEQYF
TRBJ2-7 | 14 | - | TRBV20-1 | TRBD1 | TGCAGTGCTAGACGTCCGGGACAGGGGCACGAGCAGTACTTC | CSARRPGQGHEQYF
TRBJ2-7 | 14 | - | TRBV4-1 | - | TGCGCCGGCAACCAAGGGGAAGGTACCTACGAGCAGTACTTC | CAGNQGEGTYEQYF
TRBJ2-5 | 16 | few | TRBV3-1 | - | TGTGCCAGCAGCCAAGATCCCGCCGGGAACCAAGAGACCCAGTACTTC | CASSQDPAGNQETQYF
TRBJ2-5 | 14 | - | TRBV14 | - | TGTGCCAGCAGCCAAGCGAGGGGCCCGCAGACCCAGTACTTC | CASSQARGPQTQYF
TRBJ2-7 | 16 | - | TRBV6-2/TRBV6-3 | TRBD1 | TGTGCCAGCAGCTACAATCCGGGACAGGGAAATGACGAGCAGTACTTC | CASSYNPGQGNDEQYF
TRBJ2-1 | 16 | - | TRBV2 | TRBD2 | TGTGCCAGCAGTGGTCCAGCGGGGGGGCCACGCAATGAGCAGTTCTTC | CASSGPAGGPRNEQFF